This T cell receptor beta chain emerged from a study of CD8+CD57+ T cells in acquired aplastic anemia. Overall study: Isolated CD4+ and CD8+ cells, once sorted, yielded DNA averaging around 3.1 ug. The average read count for CD4+ cells in healthy donors was 10 million to 12 million.

Study-wide results and caveats: Shared by patients and controls, twenty-nine CD8+ CDR3s were abundant in patients. Any difference that existed in CD8+ Simpson's diversity between patients and controls was not significant.

The CDR3 spans 15 residues. Trimming left V 2 bases short and J 5 bases short, with 13 bases between. Germline V gene data show CDR1 as SGHRS and CDR2 as YFSETQ. TCR beta VDJ and CDR3 profiling used genomic DNA as template. TCRdb reprocessed the reads via MiXCR and lists one record per CDR3 protein. Of 150,000 to 200,000 distinct CDR3 sequences listed, 55% to 70% are singletons. For this clonotype: What it binds is not known.

This sequence was found in a human donor in good health. Sequenced: sorted CD4+, CD8+, or CD8+CD57+ T cells (not recorded which) from PBMCs. This chain links TRBV5-1 with TRBJ2-2, with a possible D match to TRBD1 (6 bases). The CDR3 protein is CASSFNRDRTGELFF. CDR3 nucleotide sequence: TGCGCCAGCAGCTTCAACAGGGATAGGACCGGGGAGCTGTTTTTT.